The 20 T cell receptor beta chains below come from one sample, sequenced in a study of identifying expanded T cells in peripheral blood. Using immunoSEQ multiplex PCR, the repertoire was profiled, and TCRdb retains in-frame clones only, with some absent. The data hold about 100,000 clones, with approximately 88% observed a single time. The sequencing sample was made of blood. All receptors come from a person aged 18-70 years in good health.

V usage is TRBV27 and J usage is TRBJ2-1, with 8 bases that match TRBD1. The length of the CDR3 is 14 residues. Germline V gene sequence: CDR1 MNHEY, CDR2 SMNVEV (reference sequence). J was trimmed by 5 bases and V by 8 bases; bases with no gene match: 8. The CDR3 loop is CASCPVGQDNEQFF. CDR3 coding DNA: TGTGCCAGCTGCCCAGTGGGACAGGACAATGAGCAGTTCTTC.

The chain couples TRBV4-2 to TRBJ2-3; 12 bases fit TRBD2. Germline-derived CDR1 and CDR2 are LGHNA and YNFKEQ. The CDR3 has 18 residues. V shed 1 base, J shed 4 bases, and the junction held 9 bases outside the gene matches. CDR3 sequence (DNA): TGTGCCAGCAGCCAAGCCCTTCGACTAGCGGGAGAGTCAGATACGCAGTATTTT. It is translated as CASSQALRLAGESDTQYF.

The rearrangement links TRBV7-9 to TRBJ1-2; 9 nucleotides agree with TRBD1. The germline CDR1 and CDR2 sequences are SEHNR and FQNEAQ (reference sequence). V gave up 5 bases and J gave up 0 bases; unmatched junction bases: 1. This CDR3 comprises 14 residues. The CDR3 sequence: CASSRQGANYGYTF. Written as DNA, the CDR3 is TGTGCCAGCAGCCGACAGGGGGCTAACTATGGCTACACCTTC.

V and J are TRBV5-1 and TRBJ2-5, with a weak D call TRBD2 (6 bases). V dropped 0 bases and J dropped 5 bases, with 14 bases sitting between them. In germline, CDR1 is SGHRS, CDR2 YFSETQ. CDR3 length: 15 residues. CDR3 protein: CASSLGRVEYETQYF. CDR3 DNA sequence: TGCGCCAGCAGCTTGGGGAGGGTGGAGTACGAGACCCAGTACTTC. The full variable domain, its missing parts supplied by reference TRBV5-1 and TRBJ2-5, is KAGVTQTPRYLIKTRGQQVTLSCSPISGHRSVSWYQQTPGQGLQFLFEYFSETQRNKGNFPGRFSGRQFSNSRSEMNVSTLELGDSALYLCASSLGRVEYETQYFGPGTRLLVL.

The J gene is TRBJ1-5, the V gene TRBV19; D call uncertain. Looked up from germline, CDR1 is LNHDA and CDR2 is SQIVND (reference sequence). The CDR3 contains 16 residues. The V end lost 3 bases, the J end lost 4 bases, and 16 bases lay between the germline ends. The CDR3 is CASSIRTVDPNQPQHF. The CDR3 DNA reads TGTGCCAGTAGTATCCGCACAGTTGATCCAAATCAGCCCCAGCATTTT.

The chain uses TRBV15 and TRBJ1-4, with D maybe TRBD1 (6 bases). V was trimmed by 2 bases and J by 3 bases, leaving 13 bases between them. Germline values: CDR1 LNHNV, CDR2 YYDKDF (reference sequence). The CDR3 covers 16 residues. CDR3 residues: CATSRLKGGANEKLFF. Written as DNA, the CDR3 is TGTGCCACCAGCAGACTCAAAGGGGGGGCTAATGAAAAACTGTTTTTT.

The chain couples TRBV7-3 to TRBJ1-1; D is undetermined. Trimming pared 1 base from V and 3 bases from J, leaving 6 bases between. Germline assignment: CDR1 SGHTA and CDR2 FQGTGA. CDR3 length: 13 amino acids. This CDR3 reads CASSLKGYTEAFF. The CDR3 coding sequence is TGTGCCAGCAGCTTAAAGGGCTACACTGAAGCTTTCTTT.

The chain's CDR3 is CASSPNSRVYYGYTF. CDR3 in DNA: TGTGCCAGCAGTCCTAATTCCAGGGTTTACTATGGCTACACCTTC. The gene calls are TRBV6-1 and TRBJ1-2, with D perhaps matching TRBD1 (5 bases). Germline loops: CDR1 MNHNS, CDR2 SASEGT. The CDR3 consists of 15 residues. The V end lost 5 bases, the J end lost 3 bases, and 16 bases lay between the germline ends.

V is TRBV6-5 and J is TRBJ2-1, with D perhaps TRBD1 (5 bases). V was trimmed by 5 bases and J by 1 base, leaving 12 bases between them. In germline, CDR1 is MNHEY, CDR2 SVGAGI. There are 15 residues in the CDR3. The CDR3 reads CASSVQDGSYNEQFF. As DNA, the CDR3 is TGTGCCAGCAGTGTACAGGACGGGTCCTACAATGAGCAGTTCTTC.

The J gene is TRBJ2-7, the V gene TRBV5-5; D is unresolved. The V end was cut by 0 bases, the J end by 2 bases, with 12 bases between. The CDR3 spans 15 residues. Germline CDR1 SGHKS, CDR2 YYEKEE (reference sequence). CDR3 DNA sequence: TGTGCCAGCAGCTTGGCGGCAACAAACACCTACGAGCAGTACTTC. This encodes CASSLAATNTYEQYF.

This clone has only one observation. The chain has TRBV19 and TRBJ2-4; D ambiguous. The V end was cut by 3 bases, the J end by 0 bases, with 12 bases between. Germline loops: CDR1 LNHDA, CDR2 SQIVND (reference sequence). There are 16 residues in the CDR3. As DNA, the CDR3 is TGTGCCAGTAGTATGGGCGGAGCCCTAGCCAAAAACATTCAGTACTTC. As protein: CASSMGGALAKNIQYF.

This clone was found once. This chain uses TRBV30 with TRBJ2-6; D is ambiguous. Trimming cost V 5 bases and J 0 bases, with 8 bases left between them. Germline V gene sequence: CDR1 GTSNPN, CDR2 SVGIG (reference sequence). This CDR3 spans 14 amino acids. The CDR3 here is CAWDQSSGANVLTF. The CDR3 bases are TGTGCCTGGGACCAGAGCTCTGGGGCCAACGTCCTGACTTTC.

The V call is TRBV10-2, the J call TRBJ1-1, with a tentative D call TRBD1 (5 bases). This CDR3 spans 12 amino acids. The germline CDR1 and CDR2 sequences are WSHSY and SAAADI. CDR3 in amino acids: CAAGRTNTEAFF. Written as DNA, the CDR3 is TGCGCGGCGGGGCGGACGAACACTGAAGCTTTCTTT.

The chain uses TRBV7-2 and TRBJ2-5; TRBD2 aligns across 7 bases. The DNA end is more similar to TRBJ2-7, so the J call may be wrong. Germline lookup yields CDR1 SGHTA and CDR2 FQGNSA. The CDR3 totals 15 residues. Here the CDR3 reads CASSLAGGSWYEQYF. The DNA of the CDR3 is TGTGCCAGCAGCTTAGCTGGCGGGAGTTGGTACGAGCAGTACTTC.

The rearrangement joins TRBV11-2 to TRBJ2-4; D not resolved. The CDR3 sequence is 15 residues long. Germline lookup yields CDR1 SGHAT and CDR2 FQNNGV. With 5 bases removed from V and 0 bases from J, the gap between germline ends came to 11 bases. The DNA of the CDR3 is TGTGCCAGCAGCCCCGTTTTGCTAGCCAAAAACATTCAGTACTTC. Its translation is CASSPVLLAKNIQYF.

V and J are TRBV7-9 and TRBJ1-4, with D perhaps TRBD1 (6 bases). The CDR3 runs to 13 residues. Germline V CDR1 and CDR2: SEHNR, FQNEAQ (reference sequence). Trimming removed 8 bases at V and 7 bases at J, with 14 bases between. CDR3 protein: CASGGGRGEKLFF. The CDR3 region has the DNA TGTGCCAGCGGCGGGGGCAGAGGTGAAAAACTGTTTTTT.

This sequence joins TRBV5-5 and TRBJ2-7, with D possibly TRBD1 on 6 matching bases. The germline V gene encodes CDR1 SGHKS and CDR2 YYEKEE (reference sequence). CDR3 length equals 15 residues. The ends were cut back, 7 bases at V and 3 bases at J, with 20 bases in the middle. In nucleotides, the CDR3 is TGTGCCAGCGGGCCGGACAGATCCCTTTTCTACGAGCAGTACTTC. Its protein product is CASGPDRSLFYEQYF. The full variable domain, completed using reference TRBV5-5 and TRBJ2-7, is DAGVTQSPTHLIKTRGQQVTLRCSPISGHKSVSWYQQVLGQGPQFIFQYYEKEERGRGNFPDRFSARQFPNYSSELNVNALLLGDSALYLCASGPDRSLFYEQYFGPGTRLTVT.

V and J are TRBV2 and TRBJ2-7, with 9 bases aligning to TRBD1. The CDR3 consists of 14 residues. V lost 5 bases and J lost 6; bases outside the gene matches: 8. Germline CDR1 SNHLY, CDR2 FYNNEI. CDR3 DNA sequence: TGTGCCAGCAGTCCCCGGACAGGGGACGGCGAGCAGTACTTC. It codes for CASSPRTGDGEQYF.

The chain recombines TRBV19 with TRBJ2-6; TRBD1 agrees at 7 bases. V trimming: 7 bases; J trimming: 1 base; junction bases outside the gene matches: 16. Germline V CDR1 and CDR2: LNHDA, SQIVND (reference sequence). This CDR3 is 19 amino acids long. The CDR3 bases are TGTGCCAGTATTCCCAGGGGGTTGCCCCTGTCTTCTGGGGCCAACGTCCTGACTTTC. As protein: CASIPRGLPLSSGANVLTF.

This clone was detected once. At the DNA level, this CDR3 is encoded by other sequences in the same sample as well. The gene calls are TRBV29-1 and TRBJ2-7; D perhaps matches TRBD1 (6 bases). CDR3 size: 12 residues. CDR1 is SQVTM and CDR2 is ANQGSEA in the germline V gene. The V end was cut by 5 bases, the J end by 1 base, with 9 bases between. CDR3 sequence (DNA): TGCAGCGTTCGTACAGGGTCCTACGAGCAGTACTTC. Translating it yields CSVRTGSYEQYF.